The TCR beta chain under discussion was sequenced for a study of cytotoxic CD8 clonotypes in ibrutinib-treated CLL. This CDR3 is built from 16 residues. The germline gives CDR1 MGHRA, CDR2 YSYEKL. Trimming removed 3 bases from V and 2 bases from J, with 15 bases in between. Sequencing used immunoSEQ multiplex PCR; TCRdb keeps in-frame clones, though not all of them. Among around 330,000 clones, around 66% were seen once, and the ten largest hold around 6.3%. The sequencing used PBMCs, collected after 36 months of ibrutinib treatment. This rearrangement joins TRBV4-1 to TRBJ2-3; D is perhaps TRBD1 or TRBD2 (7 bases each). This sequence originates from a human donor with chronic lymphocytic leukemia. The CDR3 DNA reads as TGCGCCAGCAGCCAGTGGGAGGGGGCCGACACAGATACGCAGTATTTT. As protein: CASSQWEGADTDTQYF.